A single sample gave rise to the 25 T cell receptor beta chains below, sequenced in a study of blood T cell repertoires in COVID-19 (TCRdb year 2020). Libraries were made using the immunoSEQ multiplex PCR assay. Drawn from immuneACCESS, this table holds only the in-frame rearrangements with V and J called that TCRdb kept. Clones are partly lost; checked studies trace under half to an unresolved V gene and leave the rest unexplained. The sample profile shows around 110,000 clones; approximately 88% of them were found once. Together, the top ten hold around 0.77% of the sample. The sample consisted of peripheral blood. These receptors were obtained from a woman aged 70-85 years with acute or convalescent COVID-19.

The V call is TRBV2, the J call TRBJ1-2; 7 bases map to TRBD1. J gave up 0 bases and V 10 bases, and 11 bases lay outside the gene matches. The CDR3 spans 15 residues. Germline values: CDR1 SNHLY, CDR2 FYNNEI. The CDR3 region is CAISRTGATNYGYTF. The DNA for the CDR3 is TGTGCCATTTCCCGTACAGGGGCCACTAACTATGGCTACACCTTC.

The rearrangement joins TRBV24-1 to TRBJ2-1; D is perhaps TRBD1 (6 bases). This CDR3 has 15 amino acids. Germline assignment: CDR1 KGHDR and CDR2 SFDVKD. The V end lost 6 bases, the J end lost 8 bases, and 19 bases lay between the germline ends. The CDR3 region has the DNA TGTGCCACCAGTCGGGCGGCAGGGCCAGGGGATGAGCAGTTCTTC. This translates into CATSRAAGPGDEQFF.

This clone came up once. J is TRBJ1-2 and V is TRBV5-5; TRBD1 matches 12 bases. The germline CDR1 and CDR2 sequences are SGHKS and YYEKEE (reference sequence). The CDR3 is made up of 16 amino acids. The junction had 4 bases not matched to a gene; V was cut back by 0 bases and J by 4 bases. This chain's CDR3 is CASSLEGTGGFYGYTF. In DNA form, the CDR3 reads TGTGCCAGCAGCTTGGAAGGGACAGGGGGCTTCTATGGCTACACCTTC.

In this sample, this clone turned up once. CDR3 sequence: CASSVASGTGYEQYF. DNA of the CDR3: TGTGCCAGCAGCGTAGCTAGCGGGACCGGCTACGAGCAGTACTTC. The gene calls are TRBV9 and TRBJ2-7, with TRBD2 identical over 9 bases. The CDR3 covers 15 residues. Germline CDR1 SGDLS, CDR2 YYNGEE. Losses at the gene ends were 0 bases for V and 3 bases for J; bases not matched to a gene: 4.

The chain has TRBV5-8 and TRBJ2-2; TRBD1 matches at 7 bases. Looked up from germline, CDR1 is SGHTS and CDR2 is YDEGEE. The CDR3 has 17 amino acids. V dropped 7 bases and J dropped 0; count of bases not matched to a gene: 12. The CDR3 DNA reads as TGTGCCAGCTTTCCGGGACAGCAAATAGCGAACACCGGGGAGCTGTTTTTT. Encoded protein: CASFPGQQIANTGELFF.

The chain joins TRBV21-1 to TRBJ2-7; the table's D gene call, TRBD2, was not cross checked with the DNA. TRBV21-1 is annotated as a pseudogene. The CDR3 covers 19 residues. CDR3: CASSTRLQMGSSGNVEQYF. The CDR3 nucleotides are TGTGCCAGCAGCACCAGGTTACAGATGGGTAGTAGCGGGAATGTTGAGCAGTACTTC.

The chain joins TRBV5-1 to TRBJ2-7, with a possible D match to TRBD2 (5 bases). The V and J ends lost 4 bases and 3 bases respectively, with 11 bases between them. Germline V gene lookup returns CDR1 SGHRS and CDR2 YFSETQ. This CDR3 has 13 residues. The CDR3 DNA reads TGCGCCAGCAGCCCAACTAGTGACTACGAGCAGTACTTC. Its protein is CASSPTSDYEQYF.

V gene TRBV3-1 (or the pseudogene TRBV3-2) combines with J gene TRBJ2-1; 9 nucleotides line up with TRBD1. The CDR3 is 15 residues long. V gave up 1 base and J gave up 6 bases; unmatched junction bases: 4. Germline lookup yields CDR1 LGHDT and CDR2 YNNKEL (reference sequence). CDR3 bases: TGTGCCAGCAGCCAAGGGGCGACAGGGGGCAATGAGCAGTTCTTC. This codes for CASSQGATGGNEQFF.

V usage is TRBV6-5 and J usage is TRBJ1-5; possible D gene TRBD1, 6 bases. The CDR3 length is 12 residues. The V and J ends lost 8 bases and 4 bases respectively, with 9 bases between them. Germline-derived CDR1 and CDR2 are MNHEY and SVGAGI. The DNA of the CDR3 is TGTGCCAGCGAGCAGGGGAATCAGCCCCAGCATTTT. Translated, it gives CASEQGNQPQHF.

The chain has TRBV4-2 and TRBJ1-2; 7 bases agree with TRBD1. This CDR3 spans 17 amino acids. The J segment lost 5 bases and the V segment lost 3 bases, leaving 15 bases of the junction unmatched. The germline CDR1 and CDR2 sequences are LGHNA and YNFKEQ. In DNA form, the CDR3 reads TGTGCCAGCAGCCAGACTCCCACCGGGGCAGGGGGATATGGCTACACCTTC. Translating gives CASSQTPTGAGGYGYTF.

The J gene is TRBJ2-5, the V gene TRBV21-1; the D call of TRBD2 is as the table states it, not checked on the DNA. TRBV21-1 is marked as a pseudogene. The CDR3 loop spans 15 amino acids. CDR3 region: CASSKGTRGEETQYF. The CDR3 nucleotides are TGTGCCAGCAGCAAAGGCACAAGAGGAGAAGAGACCCAGTACTTC.

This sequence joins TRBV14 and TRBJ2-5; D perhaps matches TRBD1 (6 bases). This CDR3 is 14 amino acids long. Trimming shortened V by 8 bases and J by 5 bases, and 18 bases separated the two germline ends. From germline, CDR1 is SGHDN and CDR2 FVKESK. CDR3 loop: CASSPQGFQETQYF. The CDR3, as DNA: TGTGCCAGCTCGCCCCAGGGGTTCCAGGAGACCCAGTACTTC. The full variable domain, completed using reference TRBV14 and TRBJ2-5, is EAGVTQFPSHSVIEKGQTVTLRCDPISGHDNLYWYRRVMGKEIKFLLHFVKESKQDESGMPNNRFLAERTGGTYSTLKVQPAELEDSGVYFCASSPQGFQETQYFGPGTRLLVL.

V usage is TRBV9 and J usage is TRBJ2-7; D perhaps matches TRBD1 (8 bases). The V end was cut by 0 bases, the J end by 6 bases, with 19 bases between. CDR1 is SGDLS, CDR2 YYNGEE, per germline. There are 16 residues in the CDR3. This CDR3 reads CASSVAAQGGAAEQYF. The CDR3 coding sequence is TGTGCCAGCAGCGTAGCTGCACAGGGGGGGGCCGCCGAGCAGTACTTC. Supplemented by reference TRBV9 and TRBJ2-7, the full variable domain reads DSGVTQTPKHLITATGQRVTLRCSPRSGDLSVYWYQQSLDQGLQFLIQYYNGEERAKGNILERFSAQQFPDLHSELNLSSLELGDSALYFCASSVAAQGGAAEQYFGPGTRLTVT.

This chain's CDR3 is CASSAQGGAGGPYNEQFF. For the CDR3, the DNA is TGTGCCAGCAGCGCCCAGGGAGGAGCGGGGGGACCTTACAATGAGCAGTTCTTC. The chain employs TRBV9 and TRBJ2-1; 9 bases are a match to TRBD2. V shed 3 bases, J shed 4 bases, and the junction held 14 bases outside the gene matches. Germline loops: CDR1 SGDLS, CDR2 YYNGEE. The CDR3 loop spans 18 amino acids.

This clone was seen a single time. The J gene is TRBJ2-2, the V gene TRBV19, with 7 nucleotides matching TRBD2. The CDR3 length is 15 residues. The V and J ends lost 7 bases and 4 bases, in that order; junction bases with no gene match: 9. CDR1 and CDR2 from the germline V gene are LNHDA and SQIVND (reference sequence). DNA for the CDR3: TGTGCCAGTACACAGAGTCTAGCGGTCACCGGGGAGCTGTTTTTT. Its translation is CASTQSLAVTGELFF. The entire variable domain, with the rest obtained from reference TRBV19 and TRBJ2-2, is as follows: DGGITQSPKYLFRKEGQNVTLSCEQNLNHDAMYWYRQDPGQGLRLIYYSQIVNDFQKGDIAEGYSVSREKKESFPLTVTSAQKNPTAFYLCASTQSLAVTGELFFGEGSRLTVL.

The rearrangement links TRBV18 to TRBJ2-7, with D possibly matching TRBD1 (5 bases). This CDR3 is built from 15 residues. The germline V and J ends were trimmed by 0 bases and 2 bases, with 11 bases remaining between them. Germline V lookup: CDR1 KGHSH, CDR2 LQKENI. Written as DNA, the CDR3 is TGTGCCAGCTCACCACCGGGCAGGGCTGCCTACGAGCAGTACTTC. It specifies CASSPPGRAAYEQYF.

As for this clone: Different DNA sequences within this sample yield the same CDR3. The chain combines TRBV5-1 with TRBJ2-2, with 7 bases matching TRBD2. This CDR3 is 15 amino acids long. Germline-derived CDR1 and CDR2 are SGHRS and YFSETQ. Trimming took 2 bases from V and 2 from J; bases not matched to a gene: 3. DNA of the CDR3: TGCGCCAGCAGCTTATCGGGGGGAAACACCGGGGAGCTGTTTTTT. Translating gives CASSLSGGNTGELFF.

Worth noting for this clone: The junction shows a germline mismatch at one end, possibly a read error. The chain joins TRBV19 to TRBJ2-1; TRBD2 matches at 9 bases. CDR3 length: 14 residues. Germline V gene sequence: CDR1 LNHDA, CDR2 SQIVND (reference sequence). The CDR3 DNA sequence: TGTGCCAGTAGGACCGGGACTAGCTACGATGAGCAGTTCTTC. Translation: CASRTGTSYDEQFF.

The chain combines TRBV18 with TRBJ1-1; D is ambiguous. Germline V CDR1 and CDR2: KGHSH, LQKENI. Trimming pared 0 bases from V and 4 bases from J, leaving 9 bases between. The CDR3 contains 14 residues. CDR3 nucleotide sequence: TGTGCCAGCTCACCACCGAAAGCAGGCACTGAAGCTTTCTTT. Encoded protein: CASSPPKAGTEAFF.

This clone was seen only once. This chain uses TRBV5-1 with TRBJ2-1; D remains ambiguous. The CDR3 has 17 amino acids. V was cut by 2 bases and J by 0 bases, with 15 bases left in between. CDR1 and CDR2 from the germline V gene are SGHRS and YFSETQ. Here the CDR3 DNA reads TGCGCCAGCAGCTTAGGTCTGGGCCCCAGCTCCTACAATGAGCAGTTCTTC. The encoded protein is CASSLGLGPSSYNEQFF.

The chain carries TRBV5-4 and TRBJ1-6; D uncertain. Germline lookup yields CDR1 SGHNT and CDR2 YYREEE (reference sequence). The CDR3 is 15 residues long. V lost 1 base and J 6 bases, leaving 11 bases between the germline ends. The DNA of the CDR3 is TGTGCCAGCAGCTTGCTAGAGGCAGCTAATTCACCCCTCCACTTT. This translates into CASSLLEAANSPLHF.

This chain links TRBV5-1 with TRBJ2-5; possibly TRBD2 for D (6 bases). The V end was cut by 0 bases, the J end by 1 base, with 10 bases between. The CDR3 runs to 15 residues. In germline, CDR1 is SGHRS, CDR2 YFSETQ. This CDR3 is CASSLGNSGQETQYF. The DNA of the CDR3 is TGCGCCAGCAGCTTGGGTAATAGCGGCCAAGAGACCCAGTACTTC. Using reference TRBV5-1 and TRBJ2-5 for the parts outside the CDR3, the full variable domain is KAGVTQTPRYLIKTRGQQVTLSCSPISGHRSVSWYQQTPGQGLQFLFEYFSETQRNKGNFPGRFSGRQFSNSRSEMNVSTLELGDSALYLCASSLGNSGQETQYFGPGTRLLVL.

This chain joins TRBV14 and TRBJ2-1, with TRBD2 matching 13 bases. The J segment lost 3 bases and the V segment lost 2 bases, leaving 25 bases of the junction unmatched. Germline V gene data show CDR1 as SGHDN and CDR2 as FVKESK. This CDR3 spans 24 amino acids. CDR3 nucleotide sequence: TGTGCCAGCAGCCAACGGTATACCTCCTCCGGACTAGCGGGGGCCGCTACCATCTACAATGAGCAGTTCTTC. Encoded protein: CASSQRYTSSGLAGAATIYNEQFF.

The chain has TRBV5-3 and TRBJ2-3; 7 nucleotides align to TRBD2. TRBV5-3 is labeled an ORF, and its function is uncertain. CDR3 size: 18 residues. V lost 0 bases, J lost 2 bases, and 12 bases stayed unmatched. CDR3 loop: CARSLAGGTVSATDTQYF. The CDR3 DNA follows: TGTGCCAGAAGCTTGGCCGGGGGGACTGTCTCAGCCACAGATACGCAGTATTTT.

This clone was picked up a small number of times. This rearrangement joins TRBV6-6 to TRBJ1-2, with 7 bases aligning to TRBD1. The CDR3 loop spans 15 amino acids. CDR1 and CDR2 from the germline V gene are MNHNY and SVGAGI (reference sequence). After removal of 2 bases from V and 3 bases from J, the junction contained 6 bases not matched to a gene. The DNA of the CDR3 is TGTGCCAGCAGTTACACCGACAGGGATGACTATGGCTACACCTTC. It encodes CASSYTDRDDYGYTF.